This T cell receptor (beta chain) was obtained from a study of shared clonotypes between healthy human individuals. Naive CD8 cells, CD45RO-negative and positively selected for CCR7, excluded terminally differentiated effector memory CD45RA+ cells. Assay used: immunoSEQ multiplex PCR; TCRdb lists only in-frame clones, some missing. Here the sample spans approximately 2,000,000 clones, around 93% being singletons. This clone was counted once. The receptor's source is a man aged 18 to 35 in good health. Some clones in this sample may be carry-over from other donors' samples. The sample was naive CD8+ T cells from PBMCs.

For the CDR3, the DNA is TGTGCCAGCCTAAGACACCGTTTTCCCTACGAGCAGTACTTC. This codes for CASLRHRFPYEQYF. The J gene is TRBJ2-7, the V gene TRBV28, with D uncertain. The V gene's germline CDR1 is MDHEN and CDR2 SYDVKM. V lost 8 bases to trimming and J lost 2 bases, with 16 bases between them. CDR3 size: 14 residues.